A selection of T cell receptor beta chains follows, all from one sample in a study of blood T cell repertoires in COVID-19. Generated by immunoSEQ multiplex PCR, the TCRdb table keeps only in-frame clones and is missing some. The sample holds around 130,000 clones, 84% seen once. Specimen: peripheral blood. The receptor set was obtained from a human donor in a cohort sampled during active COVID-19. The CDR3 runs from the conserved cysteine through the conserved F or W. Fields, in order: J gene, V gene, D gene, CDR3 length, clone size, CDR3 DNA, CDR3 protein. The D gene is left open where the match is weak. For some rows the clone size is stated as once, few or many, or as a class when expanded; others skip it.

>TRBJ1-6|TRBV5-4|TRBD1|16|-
TGTGCCAGCAGCTCCCCGGGACAGGGAGGCGATTCACCCCTCCACTTT
CASSSPGQGGDSPLHF
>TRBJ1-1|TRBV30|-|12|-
TGTGCCTGGGGGGGACATCCTTTTGAAGCTTTCTTT
CAWGGHPFEAFF
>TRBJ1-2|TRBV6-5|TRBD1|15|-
TGTGCCAGCAGGAGACCGGGACAGCAGTTGGGTGGCTACACCTTC
CASRRPGQQLGGYTF
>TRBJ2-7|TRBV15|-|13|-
TGTGCCACCAGCAGGAAGAAAGGGGTCGAGCAGTACTTC
CATSRKKGVEQYF
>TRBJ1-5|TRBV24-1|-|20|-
TGTGCCACCAGTGATAGAACGAGTGCGGCCCGCTCGTATAGCAATCAGCCCCAGCATTTT
CATSDRTSAARSYSNQPQHF
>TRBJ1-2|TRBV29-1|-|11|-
TGCAGCGTTGGTAGCATTGGGGGCTACACCTTC
CSVGSIGGYTF
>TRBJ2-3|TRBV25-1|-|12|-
TGTGCCAGCAGTGACCTGACTCATACGCAGTATTTT
CASSDLTHTQYF
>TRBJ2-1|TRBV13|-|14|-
TGTGCCAGCAGCGACCGGGACACATACAATGAGCAGTTCTTC
CASSDRDTYNEQFF
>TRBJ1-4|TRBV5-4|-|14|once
TGTGCCAGCAGCCCGAGCCGGGGAGGTGAAAAACTGTTTTTT
CASSPSRGGEKLFF
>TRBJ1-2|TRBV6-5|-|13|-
TGTGCCAGCGGACTGGCCACCAACTATGGCTACACCTTC
CASGLATNYGYTF
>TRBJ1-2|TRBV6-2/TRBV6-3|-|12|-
TGTGCCAGCAGTTACGAGGGCATCGGCTACACCTTC
CASSYEGIGYTF
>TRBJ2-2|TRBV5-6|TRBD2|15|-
TGTGCCAGCAGCTCCTCTAGCGGGGGAACCGGGGAGCTGTTTTTT
CASSSSSGGTGELFF
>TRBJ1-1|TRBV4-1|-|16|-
TGCGCCAGCAGCCAAGATCCGACTAGGACTGGAACTGAAGCTTTCTTT
CASSQDPTRTGTEAFF
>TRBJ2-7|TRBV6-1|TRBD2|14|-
TGTGCCAGCAGTGAAACAGCGGGGCTCAACGAGCAGTACTTC
CASSETAGLNEQYF
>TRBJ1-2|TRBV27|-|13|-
TGTGCCAGCAGTTTTACAATTAACTATGGCTACACCTTC
CASSFTINYGYTF
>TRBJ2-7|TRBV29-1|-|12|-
TGCAGCGTTAGAGGGGGTAACTACGAGCAGTACTTC
CSVRGGNYEQYF
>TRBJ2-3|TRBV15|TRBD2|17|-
TGTGCCACCAGCAGACTAGCGGGGGGGGCGCAGAAAGATACGCAGTATTTT
CATSRLAGGAQKDTQYF
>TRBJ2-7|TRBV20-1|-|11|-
TGCAGTACCCAACAGGGAACCGAGCAGTACTTC
CSTQQGTEQYF
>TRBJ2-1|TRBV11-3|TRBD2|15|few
TGTGCCAGCAGCCCGCGGGAGGGGGCATTTCATGAGCAGTTCTTC
CASSPREGAFHEQFF
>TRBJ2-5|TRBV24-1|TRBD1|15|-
TGTGCCACCAGTGATGGGGACAGGGGAGGAGAGACCCAGTACTTC
CATSDGDRGGETQYF
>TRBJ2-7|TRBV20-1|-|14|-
TGCAGTGCTAGTCCGAGCGAGCTCGCCTACGAGCAGTACTTC
CSASPSELAYEQYF
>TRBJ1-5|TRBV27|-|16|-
TGTGCCAGCAGGCCCATACAGGGAGCGGCCGCTCAGCCCCAGCATTTT
CASRPIQGAAAQPQHF
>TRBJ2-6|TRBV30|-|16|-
TGTGCCTGGCACGAAGCACGGAGCTCTGGGGCCAACGTCCTGACTTTC
CAWHEARSSGANVLTF
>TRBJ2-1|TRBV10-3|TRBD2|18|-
TGTGCCATCAGGGGGACTAGCGGGGGACTGAGCTCCTACAATGAGCAGTTCTTC
CAIRGTSGGLSSYNEQFF
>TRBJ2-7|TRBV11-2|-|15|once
TGTGCCAGCAGCTTAGGCGGCGCGGCTAGCTACGAGCAGTACTTC
CASSLGGAASYEQYF
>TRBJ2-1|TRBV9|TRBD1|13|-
TGTGCCAGCAGCCTATCAGGGGGAAATGAGCAGTTCTTC
CASSLSGGNEQFF
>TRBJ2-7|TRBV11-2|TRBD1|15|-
TGTGCCAGCAGCCTTGACCCGACAGGGTCCTACGAGCAGTACTTC
CASSLDPTGSYEQYF
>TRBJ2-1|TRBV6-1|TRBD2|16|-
TGTGCCAGCAGTGTGACTAGCGGGGGGGGGTACAATGAGCAGTTCTTC
CASSVTSGGGYNEQFF
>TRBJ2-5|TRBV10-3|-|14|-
TGTGCCATCAGTGAGTCGGGCCAGGGAGAGACCCAGTACTTC
CAISESGQGETQYF
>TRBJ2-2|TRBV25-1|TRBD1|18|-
TGTGCCAGCAGTGCCGATCGGTTCCGGGGACAGGGTACCGGGGAGCTGTTTTTT
CASSADRFRGQGTGELFF
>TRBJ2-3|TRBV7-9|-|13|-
TGTGCCAGCAGCCCTCCGGGGGTGGATACGCAGTATTTT
CASSPPGVDTQYF
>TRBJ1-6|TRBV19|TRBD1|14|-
TGTGCCAGTAGTATGAGGGACAGCAATTCACCCCTCCACTTT
CASSMRDSNSPLHF
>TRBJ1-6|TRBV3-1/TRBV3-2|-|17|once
TGTGCCAGCAGCCAAGATGTTAGACAGACCTATAATTCACCCCTCCACTTT
CASSQDVRQTYNSPLHF
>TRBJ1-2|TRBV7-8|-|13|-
TGTGCCAGCAGCCTGGGGGGGCCCTATGGCTACACCTTC
CASSLGGPYGYTF
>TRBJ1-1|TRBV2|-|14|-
TGTGCCAGCAGTTCGCGGGGGTATGGAACTGAAGCTTTCTTT
CASSSRGYGTEAFF
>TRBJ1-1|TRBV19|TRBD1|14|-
TGTGCCAGTAGTGAGACAGGGGACGACACTGAAGCTTTCTTT
CASSETGDDTEAFF
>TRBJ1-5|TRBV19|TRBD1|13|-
TGTGCCAGTACCAGGGGGATCTCGGGACCCCAGCATTTT
CASTRGISGPQHF
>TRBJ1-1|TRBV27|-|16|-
TGTGCCAGCAGTTTATCGGTTGGGGTGAGGGACACTGAAGCTTTCTTT
CASSLSVGVRDTEAFF
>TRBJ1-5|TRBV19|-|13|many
TGTGCCAGTAGTATGAGGGCGGTCCAGCCCCAGCATTTT
CASSMRAVQPQHF
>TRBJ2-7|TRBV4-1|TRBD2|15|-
TGCGCCAGCAGCCAGGTAGGACTAGCGGGCTACGAGCAGTACTTC
CASSQVGLAGYEQYF
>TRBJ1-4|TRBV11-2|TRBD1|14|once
TGTGCCAGCAGCCCCGGGACAGGGGGTGAAAAACTGTTTTTT
CASSPGTGGEKLFF
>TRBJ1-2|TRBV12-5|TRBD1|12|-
TGTGCTAGTGGTTTGGACAGGGGCAGTTACACCTTC
CASGLDRGSYTF
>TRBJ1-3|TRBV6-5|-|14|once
TGTGCCAGCAGATCGACAGTCTCTGGAAACACCATATATTTT
CASRSTVSGNTIYF
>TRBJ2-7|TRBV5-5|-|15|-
TGTGCCAGCAGCTTAACCCCGGCGACTCCACGGGAGCAGTACTTC
CASSLTPATPREQYF
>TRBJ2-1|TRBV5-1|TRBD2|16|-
TGCGCCAGCAGCTTGGCCGGAGGTGGCGGGGGGAATGAGCAGTTCTTC
CASSLAGGGGGNEQFF
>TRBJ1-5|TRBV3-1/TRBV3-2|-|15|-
TGTGCCAGCACCTTCGGGATGGATAGCAATCAGCCCCAGCATTTT
CASTFGMDSNQPQHF
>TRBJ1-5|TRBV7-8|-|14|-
TGTGCCAGCAGCTACTCGGGGACAAGCCAGCCCCAGCATTTT
CASSYSGTSQPQHF
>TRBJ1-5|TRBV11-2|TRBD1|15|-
TGTGCCAGCAGCCTCAACAGGGGGCGCGGTCAGCCCCAGCATTTT
CASSLNRGRGQPQHF
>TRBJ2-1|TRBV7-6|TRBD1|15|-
TGTGCCAGCAGCCCGTGGACAGGGGCCTACAATGAGCAGTTCTTC
CASSPWTGAYNEQFF
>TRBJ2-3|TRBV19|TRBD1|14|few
TGTGCCAGTAGTATGCAGGGGGCGTCCGATACGCAGTATTTT
CASSMQGASDTQYF
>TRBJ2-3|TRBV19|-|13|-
TGTGCCAGTAGTATTATCAGGGGTGATACGCAGTATTTT
CASSIIRGDTQYF
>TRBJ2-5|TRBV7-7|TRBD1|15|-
TGTGCCAGCAGCCGACTACAGGGGGAACAGGAGACCCAGTACTTC
CASSRLQGEQETQYF